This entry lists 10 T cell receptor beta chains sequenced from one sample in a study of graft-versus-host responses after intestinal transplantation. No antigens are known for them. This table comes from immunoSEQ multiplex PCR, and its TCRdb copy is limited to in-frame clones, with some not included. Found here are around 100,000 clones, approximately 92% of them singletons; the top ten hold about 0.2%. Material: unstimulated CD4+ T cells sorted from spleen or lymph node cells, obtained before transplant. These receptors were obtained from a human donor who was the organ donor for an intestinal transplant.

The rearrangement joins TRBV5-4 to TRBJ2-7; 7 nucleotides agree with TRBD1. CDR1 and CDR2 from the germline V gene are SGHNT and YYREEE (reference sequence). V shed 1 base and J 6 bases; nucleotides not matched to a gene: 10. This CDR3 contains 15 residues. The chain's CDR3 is CASSLQGVSTTEQYF. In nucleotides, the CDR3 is TGTGCCAGCAGCTTGCAGGGGGTTAGTACGACCGAGCAGTACTTC.

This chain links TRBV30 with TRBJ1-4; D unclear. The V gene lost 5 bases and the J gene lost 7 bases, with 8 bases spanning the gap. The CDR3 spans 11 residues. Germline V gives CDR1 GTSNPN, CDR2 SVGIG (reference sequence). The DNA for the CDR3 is TGTGCCTGGCAGCCCGGTGAAAAACTGTTTTTT. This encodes CAWQPGEKLFF.

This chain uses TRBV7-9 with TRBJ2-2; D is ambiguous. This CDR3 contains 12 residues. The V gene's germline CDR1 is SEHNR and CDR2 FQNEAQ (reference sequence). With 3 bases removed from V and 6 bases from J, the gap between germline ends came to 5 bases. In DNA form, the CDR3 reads TGTGCCAGCAGCTTCCCTTCCGGGGAGCTGTTTTTT. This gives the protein CASSFPSGELFF.

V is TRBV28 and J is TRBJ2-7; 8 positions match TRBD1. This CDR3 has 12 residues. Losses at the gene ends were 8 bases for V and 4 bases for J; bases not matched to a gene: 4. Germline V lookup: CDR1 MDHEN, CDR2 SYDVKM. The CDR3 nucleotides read TGTGCCAGCCAGGGGGCAGGATACGAGCAGTACTTC. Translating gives CASQGAGYEQYF.

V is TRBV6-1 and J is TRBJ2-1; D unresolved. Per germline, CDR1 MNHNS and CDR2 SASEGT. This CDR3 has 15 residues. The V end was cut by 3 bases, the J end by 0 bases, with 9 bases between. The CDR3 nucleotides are TGTGCCAGCAGTGAGATGTCTAACTCCTACAATGAGCAGTTCTTC. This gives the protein CASSEMSNSYNEQFF.

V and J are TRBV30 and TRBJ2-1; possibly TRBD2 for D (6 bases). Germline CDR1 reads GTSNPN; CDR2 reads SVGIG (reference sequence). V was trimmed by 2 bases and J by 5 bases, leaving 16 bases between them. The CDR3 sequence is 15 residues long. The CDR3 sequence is CAWSRGTPANNEQFF. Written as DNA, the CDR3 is TGTGCCTGGAGTCGCGGGACCCCCGCCAACAATGAGCAGTTCTTC.

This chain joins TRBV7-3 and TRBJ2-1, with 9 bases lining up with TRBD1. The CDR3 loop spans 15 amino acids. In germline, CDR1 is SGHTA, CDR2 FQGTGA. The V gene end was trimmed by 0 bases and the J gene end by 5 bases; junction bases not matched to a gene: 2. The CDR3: CASSLTGQGHNEQFF. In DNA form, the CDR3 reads TGTGCCAGCAGCTTAACGGGACAGGGTCACAATGAGCAGTTCTTC.

In DNA form, the CDR3 reads TGTGCCAGCAGTACTAGCTCCCCTGTGCGCGAGCAGTACTTC. This gives the protein CASSTSSPVREQYF. The genes are TRBV6-1 and TRBJ2-7; possibly TRBD2 for D (6 bases). Germline assignment: CDR1 MNHNS and CDR2 SASEGT. V dropped 5 bases and J dropped 6 bases, with 17 bases sitting between them. The CDR3 spans 14 residues.

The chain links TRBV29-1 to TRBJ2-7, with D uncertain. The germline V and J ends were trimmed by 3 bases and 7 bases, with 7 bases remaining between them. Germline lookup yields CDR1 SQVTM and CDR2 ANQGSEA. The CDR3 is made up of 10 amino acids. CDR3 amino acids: CSVDSGEQYF. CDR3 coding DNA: TGCAGCGTTGATTCCGGGGAGCAGTACTTC.

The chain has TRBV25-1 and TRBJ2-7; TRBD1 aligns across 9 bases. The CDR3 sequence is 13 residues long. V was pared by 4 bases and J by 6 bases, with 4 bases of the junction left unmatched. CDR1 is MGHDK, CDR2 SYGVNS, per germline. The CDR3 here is CASSGDRVGEQYF. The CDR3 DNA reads TGTGCCAGCAGTGGGGACAGGGTAGGCGAGCAGTACTTC.